The 14 T cell receptor beta chains below were found in one sample sequenced in a study of shared clonotypes between healthy human individuals. The table came from immunoSEQ multiplex PCR; TCRdb's copy has only in-frame clones and leaves some out. The sample includes approximately 2.3 million clones, more than 80% of them seen just once. Sequencing was carried out using naive CD4+ T cells from PBMCs. Indicated subset: CD45RA+ positively selected. These receptors were collected from a man younger than 30 in good health. Some clones in this sample may be carry-over from other donors' samples.

This clone was observed once. The rearrangement links TRBV11-2 to TRBJ2-1; the D is unclear. The V and J ends lost 1 base and 3 bases respectively, with 10 bases between them. The CDR3 has 15 amino acids. Germline CDR1 and CDR2: SGHAT and FQNNGV. The CDR3 spells CASSLVRQNYNEQFF. CDR3 DNA sequence: TGTGCCAGCAGCTTAGTGCGTCAGAACTACAATGAGCAGTTCTTC.

V gene TRBV28 combines with J gene TRBJ1-2, with 11 bases identical to TRBD1. There are 18 residues in the CDR3. With V trimmed by 6 bases and J by 8 bases, 20 bases remained unmatched. The V gene's germline CDR1 is MDHEN and CDR2 SYDVKM. The CDR3 loop is CASSLLTGTGGLSRGYTF. CDR3 DNA sequence: TGTGCCAGCAGCCTCCTTACCGGGACAGGGGGTCTCTCTAGAGGCTACACCTTC.

The genes are TRBV27 and TRBJ1-5; D remains ambiguous. Germline V CDR1 and CDR2: MNHEY, SMNVEV (reference sequence). V was cut by 6 bases and J by 2 bases, with 14 bases left in between. CDR3 length equals 15 residues. DNA for the CDR3: TGTGCCAGCAGCAGCCGCAAATCCGGCAATCAGCCCCAGCATTTT. This encodes CASSSRKSGNQPQHF.

CDR3 protein: CASSPKTSYNEQFF. The DNA of the CDR3 is TGCGCCAGCAGCCCCAAAACCTCCTACAATGAGCAGTTCTTC. The chain links TRBV5-1 to TRBJ2-1; D is unresolved. The CDR3 is 14 amino acids. With 4 bases removed from V and 0 bases from J, the gap between germline ends came to 8 bases. The V gene's germline CDR1 is SGHRS and CDR2 YFSETQ.

The V and J genes are TRBV27 and TRBJ2-7; TRBD2 is a possible D gene (5 bases). Trimming removed 5 bases at V and 9 bases at J, with 26 bases between. The CDR3 contains 16 residues. Germline CDR1 and CDR2: MNHEY and SMNVEV (reference sequence). CDR3 sequence (DNA): TGTGCCAGCAGTCCGATGGGTGGGAGTGCCAATTTCGGGCAGTACTTC. Protein sequence: CASSPMGGSANFGQYF.

The chain couples TRBV9 to TRBJ2-6, with 11 nucleotides matching TRBD2. Germline V gene data show CDR1 as SGDLS and CDR2 as YYNGEE. This CDR3 comprises 17 residues. J gave up 3 bases and V 6 bases, and 8 bases lay outside the gene matches. DNA of the CDR3: TGTGCCAGCACACTAGCGGGAGCGGGGGGTGGGGCCAACGTCCTGACTTTC. Encoded protein: CASTLAGAGGGANVLTF.

Remarks on this clone: Other DNA sequences of this sample code for an identical CDR3. The gene calls are TRBV19 and TRBJ1-5; D uncertain. V lost 0 bases, J lost 3 bases, and 6 bases lay in between. This CDR3 comprises 14 residues. CDR1 is LNHDA, CDR2 SQIVND, per germline (reference sequence). The CDR3 sequence is CASSIDRANQPQHF. Written as DNA, the CDR3 is TGTGCCAGTAGTATAGACCGGGCCAATCAGCCCCAGCATTTT.

This chain connects TRBV7-9 to TRBJ2-3; 8 bases fit TRBD2. The CDR3 contains 16 residues. From germline, CDR1 is SEHNR and CDR2 FQNEAQ (reference sequence). With 1 base clipped from V and 3 bases from J, the junction kept 6 bases outside the gene matches. The CDR3 DNA follows: TGTGCCAGCAGCTTAGGGCGGGAGGCCTCTACAGATACGCAGTATTTT. Amino acids: CASSLGREASTDTQYF.

This clone was detected only once. The rearrangement joins TRBV11-2 to TRBJ2-7; D tentatively reads TRBD1 or TRBD2 (5 bases each). V lost 4 bases to trimming and J lost 0 bases, with 19 bases between them. This CDR3 spans 17 amino acids. Germline CDR1 and CDR2: SGHAT and FQNNGV. The CDR3 spells CASSSSNQRGLSYEQYF. CDR3 nucleotides: TGTGCCAGCAGCTCTAGCAATCAGAGGGGTCTCTCCTACGAGCAGTACTTC.

This chain joins TRBV5-1 and TRBJ2-7, with D perhaps TRBD1 (6 bases). CDR1 and CDR2 (germline): SGHRS, YFSETQ. The V end lost 4 bases, the J end lost 6 bases, and 14 bases lay between the germline ends. This CDR3 contains 13 residues. As DNA, the CDR3 is TGCGCCAGCAGCCTGGACGGCAGGGGCGAGCAGTACTTC. It codes for CASSLDGRGEQYF.

This chain uses TRBV7-3 with TRBJ1-1; perhaps TRBD1 as D (5 bases). V was trimmed by 4 bases and J by 2 bases, leaving 14 bases between them. The CDR3 is 15 residues long. Germline-derived CDR1 and CDR2 are SGHTA and FQGTGA. The CDR3 DNA reads as TGTGCCAGCAGCTCCCATGGGGGGTCTAACACTGAAGCTTTCTTT. This encodes CASSSHGGSNTEAFF.

This clone appeared a single time. The J gene is TRBJ2-1, the V gene TRBV5-1; either TRBD1 or TRBD2 may fit D (5 bases each). The germline gives CDR1 SGHRS, CDR2 YFSETQ. The V end lost 4 bases, the J end lost 8 bases, and 16 bases lay between the germline ends. There are 14 residues in the CDR3. The CDR3 coding sequence is TGCGCCAGCAGCACGGGGCCTACCACCCATGAGCAGTTCTTC. It codes for CASSTGPTTHEQFF.

The chain carries TRBV7-9 and TRBJ2-7; 7 nucleotides line up with TRBD1. CDR1 and CDR2 from the germline V gene are SEHNR and FQNEAQ (reference sequence). CDR3 length equals 14 residues. V dropped 5 bases and J dropped 7; count of bases not matched to a gene: 11. This chain's CDR3 is CASSPGQTVGEQYF. The CDR3 nucleotides read TGTGCCAGCAGCCCGGGACAGACTGTTGGAGAGCAGTACTTC.

The V call is TRBV7-9, the J call TRBJ2-7; D gene uncertain. The CDR3 loop spans 15 amino acids. Germline loops: CDR1 SEHNR, CDR2 FQNEAQ (reference sequence). Trimming cost V 0 bases and J 5 bases, with 14 bases left between them. DNA for the CDR3: TGTGCCAGCAGCTTAGCGCTGGGGTTGGGGAACGAGCAGTACTTC. Translated: CASSLALGLGNEQYF.